Below, 9 T cell receptor beta chains from the same sample are listed, as sequenced in a study of cytomegalovirus exposure and HLA in healthy donors (dated by TCRdb to 2015 to 2018). Library generation was performed with the immunoSEQ multiplex PCR assay. The multiplex PCR relied on a mix of 60 forward primers for TCR Vbeta segments and 13 reverse primers for TCR Jbeta segments. What TCRdb holds here is the immuneACCESS table cut down to in-frame rearrangements. Part of the clones is not present; checked against another copy, under half of the missing clones reflect an unresolved V gene, and the others are unexplained. For this sample there are approximately 110,000 clones; roughly 80% appear just once. Together, the top ten hold about a fifth of the sample. The sequenced sample was PBMCs. Receptor source: a man aged 25 to 45 in good health and CMV-seropositive.

This chain connects TRBV7-3 to TRBJ2-1; TRBD1 might be the D (6 bases). Trimming took 3 bases from V and 3 from J, leaving 12 bases between them. The CDR3 runs 15 residues. The V gene's germline CDR1 is SGHTA and CDR2 FQGTGA. The chain's CDR3 is CASSLNRDIYNEQFF. The CDR3 DNA sequence: TGTGCCAGCAGCTTGAACCGGGACATCTACAATGAGCAGTTCTTC.

The genes are TRBV9 and TRBJ1-2; 8 bases match TRBD1. The ends lost 1 base at V and 2 bases at J; junction bases unmatched: 1. Per germline, CDR1 SGDLS and CDR2 YYNGEE. The CDR3 extends over 14 amino acids. The chain's CDR3 is CASSVQGANYGYTF. CDR3 nucleotides: TGTGCCAGCAGCGTACAGGGGGCGAACTATGGCTACACCTTC. Full variable domain (remainder filled in from reference TRBV9 and TRBJ1-2): DSGVTQTPKHLITATGQRVTLRCSPRSGDLSVYWYQQSLDQGLQFLIQYYNGEERAKGNILERFSAQQFPDLHSELNLSSLELGDSALYFCASSVQGANYGYTFGSGTRLTVV.

The chain's CDR3 is CASSLMSSDTQYF. CDR3 DNA sequence: TGTGCCAGCAGCTTAATGAGTTCTGATACGCAGTATTTT. The genes are TRBV7-9 and TRBJ2-3, with D unclear. The CDR3 covers 13 residues. V was cut by 2 bases and J by 6 bases, with 9 bases left in between. The V gene's germline CDR1 is SEHNR and CDR2 FQNEAQ (reference sequence). The variable domain in full, with the rest retrieved from reference TRBV7-9 and TRBJ2-3, is DTGVSQNPRHKITKRGQNVTFRCDPISEHNRLYWYRQTLGQGPEFLTYFQNEAQLEKSRLLSDRFSAERPKGSFSTLEIQRTEQGDSAMYLCASSLMSSDTQYFGPGTRLTVL.

The genes are TRBV5-1 and TRBJ2-3; TRBD2 matches 8 bases. CDR1 is SGHRS, CDR2 YFSETQ, per germline. J lost 3 bases, V lost 4 bases, and 10 bases had no gene match. The CDR3 contains 16 residues. The CDR3: CASSRIGGGTTDTQYF. As DNA, the CDR3 is TGCGCCAGCAGCCGGATCGGGGGGGGCACGACAGATACGCAGTATTTT.

The chain couples TRBV19 to TRBJ1-6; 7 bases match TRBD1. CDR3 length: 15 amino acids. V lost 6 bases to trimming and J lost 6 bases; unmatched junction nucleotides: 8. Looked up from germline, CDR1 is LNHDA and CDR2 is SQIVND (reference sequence). CDR3 DNA: TGTGCCAGTAGCACGACAGGGCTCCTTAATTCACCCCTCCACTTT. It yields the protein CASSTTGLLNSPLHF.

The chain combines TRBV5-1 with TRBJ2-3; 9 bases match TRBD2. The CDR3 spans 17 residues. The ends lost 0 bases at V and 1 base at J; junction bases unmatched: 6. Germline V lookup: CDR1 SGHRS, CDR2 YFSETQ. CDR3 protein: CASSLARREGGTDTQYF. As DNA, the CDR3 is TGCGCCAGCAGCTTGGCCCGGCGGGAGGGAGGCACAGATACGCAGTATTTT. The full variable domain, with the rest looked up from reference TRBV5-1 and TRBJ2-3, is KAGVTQTPRYLIKTRGQQVTLSCSPISGHRSVSWYQQTPGQGLQFLFEYFSETQRNKGNFPGRFSGRQFSNSRSEMNVSTLELGDSALYLCASSLARREGGTDTQYFGPGTRLTVL.

V and J are TRBV5-1 and TRBJ2-1, with 7 nucleotides matching TRBD2. Germline CDR1 reads SGHRS; CDR2 reads YFSETQ. This CDR3 region has 15 residues. V dropped 4 bases and J dropped 1; count of bases not matched to a gene: 5. The CDR3, as DNA: TGCGCCAGCAGCGCGGGACTACGTTCCTACAATGAGCAGTTCTTC. Protein: CASSAGLRSYNEQFF.

The chain combines TRBV6-5 with TRBJ1-5, with D possibly matching TRBD1 (6 bases). The CDR3 totals 13 residues. V lost 6 bases and J lost 4, with 10 bases in between. Per the germline V gene, CDR1 is MNHEY and CDR2 is SVGAGI. The CDR3 DNA is TGTGCCAGCAGCGCAGGGGTTAATCAGCCCCAGCATTTT. As protein: CASSAGVNQPQHF.

This CDR3 is CASRRTSRGSGISSYEQYV. The CDR3 DNA follows: TGTGCCAGCAGACGAACCTCACGGGGCAGCGGGATTAGCTCCTACGAGCAGTACGTC. The chain employs TRBV21-1 and TRBJ2-7; TRBD2, the table's D call, was not compared with the DNA. TRBV21-1 is a listed pseudogene. This CDR3 region has 19 residues.